What follows describes a single T cell receptor beta chain. What it binds is not known. The CDR3 extends over 15 amino acids. The V gene's germline CDR1 is SGHTA and CDR2 FQGNSA. The V gene lost 8 bases and the J gene lost 3 bases, with 19 bases spanning the gap. The data are from a study of graft-versus-host responses after intestinal transplantation. Study-wide background: Anti-thymocyte globulin induction was given to all recipients, followed by tacrolimus and steroids for approximately three years. Whole-study findings and limits: There were GvH clones found in recipient marrow, and some of them appeared first in ileum or blood. Circulating GvH clone levels at their peak were associated with HvG declines (early post-transplant).

Here immunoSEQ multiplex PCR was the method, and the copy in TCRdb shows in-frame clones only, minus some. The table lists some 86,000 clones, about 85% of them singletons. This sequence joins TRBV7-2 and TRBJ1-1, with a weak D call TRBD1 (5 bases). The input for sequencing was unstimulated CD4+ T cells sorted from spleen or lymph node cells, taken before transplant. This receptor was taken from a human donor who was the organ donor for an intestinal transplant. CDR3 sequence: CASRKPAGQDTEAFF. The CDR3 coding sequence is TGTGCCAGCCGCAAACCCGCGGGGCAAGACACTGAAGCTTTCTTT.